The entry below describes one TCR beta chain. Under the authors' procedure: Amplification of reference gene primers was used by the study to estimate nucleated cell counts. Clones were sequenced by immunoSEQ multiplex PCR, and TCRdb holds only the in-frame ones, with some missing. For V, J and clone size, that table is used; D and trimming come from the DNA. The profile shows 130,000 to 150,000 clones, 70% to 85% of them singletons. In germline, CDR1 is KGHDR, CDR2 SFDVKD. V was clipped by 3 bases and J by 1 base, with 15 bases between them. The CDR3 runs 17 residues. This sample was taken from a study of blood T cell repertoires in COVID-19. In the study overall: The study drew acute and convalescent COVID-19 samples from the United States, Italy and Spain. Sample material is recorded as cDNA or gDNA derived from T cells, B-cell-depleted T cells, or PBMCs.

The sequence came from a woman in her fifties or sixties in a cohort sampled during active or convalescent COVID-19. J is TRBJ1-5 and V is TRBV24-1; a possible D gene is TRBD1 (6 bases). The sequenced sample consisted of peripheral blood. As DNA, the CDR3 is TGTGCCACCAGTGATCGCCCGACAGGCGTCAGCAATCAGCCCCAGCATTTT. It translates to CATSDRPTGVSNQPQHF.